This T cell receptor beta chain was sequenced for a study of CD8+ T cells in alopecia areata. Germline CDR1 MGHRA, CDR2 YSYEKL. With V trimmed by 4 bases and J by 0 bases, 8 bases remained unmatched. The CDR3 is 16 amino acids. This clone was counted between two and nine times. Its cognate antigen is unknown. General study points: Sequenced scalp T cells also include alphabeta T cells resident in normal skin.

Reverse transcribed after extraction, RNA yielded cDNA as the sequencing template. TCRdb keeps only in-frame clones here, not all; method: immunoSEQ multiplex PCR. Of 220,000 or so clones listed, more than 45% were seen once; the top ten hold more than 0.4%. V gene TRBV4-1 combines with J gene TRBJ1-1, with 7 bases matching TRBD1. The receptor was derived from a human donor with alopecia areata. Sequencing was performed on CD4+ T cells sorted from blood, taken at week 0. The chain's CDR3 is CASSPQSGQMNTEAFF. CDR3 nucleotides: TGCGCCAGCAGCCCGCAGTCGGGACAGATGAACACTGAAGCTTTCTTT.